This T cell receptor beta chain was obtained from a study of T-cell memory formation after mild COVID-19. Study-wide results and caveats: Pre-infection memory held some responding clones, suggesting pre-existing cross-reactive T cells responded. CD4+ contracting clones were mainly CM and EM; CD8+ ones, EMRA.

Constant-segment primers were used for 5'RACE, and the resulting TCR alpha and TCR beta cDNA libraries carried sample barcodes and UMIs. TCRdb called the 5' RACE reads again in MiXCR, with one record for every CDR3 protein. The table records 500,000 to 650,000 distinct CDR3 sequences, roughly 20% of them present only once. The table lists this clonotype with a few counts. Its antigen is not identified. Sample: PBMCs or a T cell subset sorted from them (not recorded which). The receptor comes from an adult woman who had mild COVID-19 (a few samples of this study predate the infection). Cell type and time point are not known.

The CDR3 coding sequence is TGTGCCAGTAGCTCCGAACCGGGACGGCGGGGGACCCAGTACTTC. As protein: CASSSEPGRRGTQYF. The chain combines TRBV19 with TRBJ2-5, with D tentatively TRBD2 (6 bases). This CDR3 is 15 amino acids long. V shed 6 bases and J shed 7 bases, with 21 bases lying between them. From germline, CDR1 is LNHDA and CDR2 SQIVND (reference sequence).